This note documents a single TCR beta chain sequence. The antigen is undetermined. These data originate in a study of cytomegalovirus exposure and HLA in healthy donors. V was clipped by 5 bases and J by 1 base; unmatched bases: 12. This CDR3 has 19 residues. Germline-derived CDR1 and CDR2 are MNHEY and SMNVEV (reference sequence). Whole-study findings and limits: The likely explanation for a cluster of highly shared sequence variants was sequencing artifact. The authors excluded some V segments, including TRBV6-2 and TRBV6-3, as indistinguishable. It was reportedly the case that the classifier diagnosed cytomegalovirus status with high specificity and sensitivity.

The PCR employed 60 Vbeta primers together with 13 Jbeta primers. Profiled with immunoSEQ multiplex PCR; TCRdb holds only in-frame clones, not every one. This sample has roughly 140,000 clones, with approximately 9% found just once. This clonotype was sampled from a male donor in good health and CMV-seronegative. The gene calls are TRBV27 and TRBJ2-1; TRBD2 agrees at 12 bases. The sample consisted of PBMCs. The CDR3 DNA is TGTGCCAGCAGTCTGGGCCCTAGCGGGGGGGCCGGTTCCTACAATGAGCAGTTCTTC. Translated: CASSLGPSGGAGSYNEQFF.